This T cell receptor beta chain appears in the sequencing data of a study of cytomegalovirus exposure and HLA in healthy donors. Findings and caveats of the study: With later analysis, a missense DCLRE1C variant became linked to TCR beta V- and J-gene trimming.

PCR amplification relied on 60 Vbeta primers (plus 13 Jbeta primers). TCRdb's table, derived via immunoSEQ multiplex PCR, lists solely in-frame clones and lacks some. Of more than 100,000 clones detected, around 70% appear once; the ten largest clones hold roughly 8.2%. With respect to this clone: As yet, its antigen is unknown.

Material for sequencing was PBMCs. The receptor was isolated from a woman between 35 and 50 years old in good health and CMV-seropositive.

CDR3 DNA sequence: TGTGCCAGCAGCACCGGGACAGGGTATGAAAAACTGTTTTTT. It is translated as CASSTGTGYEKLFF. This sequence joins TRBV7-9 and TRBJ1-4; 9 bases line up with TRBD1. Germline V CDR1 and CDR2: SEHNR, FQNEAQ (reference sequence). The junction had 4 bases not matched to a gene; V was cut back by 5 bases and J by 6 bases. CDR3 length equals 14 residues.